These T cell receptor beta chains were read from a single sample in a study of siplizumab effects on memory and regulatory T cells. The antigens of these receptors remain unknown. Assay used: immunoSEQ multiplex PCR; TCRdb lists only in-frame clones, some missing. The table records some 15,000 clones, around 49% of them present only once. Specimen: CFSE-low (dividing) CD4+ T cells sorted from an allogeneic mixed lymphocyte reaction. The source is a human donor in good health; the cells came from an allogeneic mixed lymphocyte reaction. The conserved cysteine and the conserved F or W are not part of the CDR3 here. The order of the fields is clone size, V gene, J gene, CDR3 protein. Size is stated for part of the rows, as once, few or many counts, or as a class when the clone is expanded.

clone size: .; V gene: TRBV5-1; J gene: TRBJ2-5; CDR3 protein: ASSLEDISETQY
clone size: medium-sized; V gene: TRBV30; J gene: TRBJ2-7; CDR3 protein: AWSDTGGFLSYEQY
clone size: .; V gene: TRBV21-1; J gene: TRBJ1-5; CDR3 protein: ATRWEGGIFRPQH
clone size: few; V gene: TRBV21-1; J gene: TRBJ2-1; CDR3 protein: ASSFQTSGSKDEQF
clone size: few; V gene: TRBV4-1; J gene: TRBJ2-5; CDR3 protein: ASSQDLSRLAGGLSQY
clone size: few; V gene: TRBV10-2; J gene: TRBJ1-5; CDR3 protein: ASSESMGQGNQPQH
clone size: .; V gene: TRBV19; J gene: TRBJ2-7; CDR3 protein: ASSPTSSPPTEQY
clone size: medium-sized; V gene: TRBV6-1; J gene: TRBJ2-7; CDR3 protein: ASSVDRASYEQY
clone size: .; V gene: TRBV30; J gene: TRBJ1-2; CDR3 protein: AWSRGGYT
clone size: .; V gene: TRBV6-5; J gene: TRBJ2-1; CDR3 protein: ASTWTQYNEQF
clone size: .; V gene: TRBV25-1; J gene: TRBJ2-7; CDR3 protein: ASSVGPHEQY
clone size: few; V gene: TRBV5-6; J gene: TRBJ2-3; CDR3 protein: ASSLGLAGARDTQY
clone size: few; V gene: TRBV6-1; J gene: TRBJ1-2; CDR3 protein: ASTPGQGSGYT
clone size: medium-sized; V gene: TRBV7-2; J gene: TRBJ2-7; CDR3 protein: ASSPGTGVEQY
clone size: .; V gene: TRBV6-6; J gene: TRBJ2-7; CDR3 protein: ASSTIRGAIHEQY
clone size: once; V gene: TRBV7-8; J gene: TRBJ1-1; CDR3 protein: ASSWTVNTEAF
clone size: .; V gene: TRBV4-2; J gene: TRBJ2-1; CDR3 protein: ASSQSGTTSQKQF
clone size: .; V gene: TRBV5-4; J gene: TRBJ2-1; CDR3 protein: ASSPEQGRNEQF
clone size: .; V gene: TRBV19; J gene: TRBJ2-5; CDR3 protein: ASRAGGQRAQY
clone size: .; V gene: TRBV18; J gene: TRBJ2-2; CDR3 protein: ASSPRGDYTIGELF
clone size: .; V gene: TRBV5-1; J gene: TRBJ1-1; CDR3 protein: ASSLADSSTEAF
clone size: .; V gene: TRBV6-5; J gene: TRBJ2-5; CDR3 protein: ASSDGRLTAQY
clone size: .; V gene: TRBV27; J gene: TRBJ2-7; CDR3 protein: ASSLLGSSGRDEQY
clone size: few; V gene: TRBV6-1; J gene: TRBJ2-7; CDR3 protein: ASSEAGTSSYEQY
clone size: .; V gene: TRBV5-1; J gene: TRBJ1-2; CDR3 protein: ASSFTGTEGYT
clone size: few; V gene: TRBV9; J gene: TRBJ2-3; CDR3 protein: ASSVMGRDTDTQY
clone size: .; V gene: TRBV6-5; J gene: TRBJ1-1; CDR3 protein: ASSPLQQGATEAF
clone size: once; V gene: TRBV4-3; J gene: TRBJ2-7; CDR3 protein: ASSQVRDTSYEQY
clone size: .; V gene: TRBV19; J gene: TRBJ1-2; CDR3 protein: ASSPVSVRLYGYT
clone size: .; V gene: TRBV18; J gene: TRBJ2-2; CDR3 protein: ASSPGLAVNTGELF
clone size: medium-sized; V gene: TRBV7-2; J gene: TRBJ1-5; CDR3 protein: ASSLDSGGSNQPQH
clone size: .; V gene: TRBV2; J gene: TRBJ2-7; CDR3 protein: ASSVGHEQY
clone size: .; V gene: TRBV5-1; J gene: TRBJ1-4; CDR3 protein: ASSLGGVGGKLF
clone size: .; V gene: TRBV5-4; J gene: TRBJ2-3; CDR3 protein: ASSIGQRTSTDTQY
clone size: once; V gene: TRBV7-3; J gene: TRBJ2-5; CDR3 protein: ASSFPEPQETQY
clone size: few; V gene: TRBV30; J gene: TRBJ2-3; CDR3 protein: AWSPGLQSTDTQY
clone size: .; V gene: TRBV19; J gene: TRBJ2-4; CDR3 protein: ASSTQRDGGNIQY
clone size: medium-sized; V gene: TRBV7-9; J gene: TRBJ2-7; CDR3 protein: ASSFSGRNPYEQY
clone size: .; V gene: TRBV18; J gene: TRBJ1-1; CDR3 protein: ASSRREVGNTEAF
clone size: once; V gene: TRBV29-1; J gene: TRBJ2-3; CDR3 protein: SVEVASGVPDTQY
clone size: .; V gene: TRBV5-4; J gene: TRBJ2-1; CDR3 protein: ASSVLAGGKNEQF
clone size: few; V gene: TRBV5-1; J gene: TRBJ2-3; CDR3 protein: ASSLGGIAGGRSTDTQY
clone size: .; V gene: TRBV4-1; J gene: TRBJ2-3; CDR3 protein: ASSPGTASTDTQY
clone size: large; V gene: TRBV7-3; J gene: TRBJ2-5; CDR3 protein: ASSFGPGETQY
clone size: .; V gene: TRBV15; J gene: TRBJ2-2; CDR3 protein: ATSRDRGHTGELF